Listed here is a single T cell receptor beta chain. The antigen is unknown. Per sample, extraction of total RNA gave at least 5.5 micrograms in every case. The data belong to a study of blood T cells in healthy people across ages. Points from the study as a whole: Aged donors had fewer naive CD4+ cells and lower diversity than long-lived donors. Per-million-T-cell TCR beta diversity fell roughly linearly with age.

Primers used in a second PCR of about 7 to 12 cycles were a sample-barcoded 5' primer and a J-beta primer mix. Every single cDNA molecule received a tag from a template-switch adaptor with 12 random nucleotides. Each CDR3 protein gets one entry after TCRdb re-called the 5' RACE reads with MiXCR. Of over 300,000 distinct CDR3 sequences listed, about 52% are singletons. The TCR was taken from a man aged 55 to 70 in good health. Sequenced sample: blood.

The CDR3 loop reads CAIRAPPPTANTEAFF. CDR3 nucleotides: TGTGCCATCAGGGCCCCCCCTCCTACAGCGAACACTGAAGCTTTCTTT. This rearrangement joins TRBV10-3 to TRBJ1-1; D remains unclear. V was trimmed by 6 bases and J by 1 base, leaving 18 bases between them. Germline V CDR1 and CDR2: ENHRY, SYGVKD. This CDR3 spans 16 amino acids.